The T cell receptor (beta chain) described here comes from a study of cytomegalovirus exposure and HLA in healthy donors (dated by TCRdb to 2017 to 2019). Describing the broader study: In an earlier analysis of approximately 500 of the donors, 276 Gb of sequence data and 117 million unique TCR beta sequences from about 180 million T cells were reported. Approximately 310 gigabases of sequencing data and approximately 93 million unique TCR sequences were included in an early release covering about 600 HLA-typed donors. Among the approximately 420 genotyped donors, approximately 82% belonged to the genetic ancestry cluster associated with self-reported Caucasian donors. The study aimed to test whether signatures of past pathogen exposure could be identified by cataloging public T cell receptors. Using immunosequencing, the study profiled T cell repertoires from around 670 subjects and related those repertoires to cytomegalovirus serostatus. A separate validation cohort of roughly 110 different subjects was used in addition to the roughly 620-subject first cohort. High-throughput TCR immunosequencing, statistical association of individual TCRs with disease status, and machine learning were combined to predict cytomegalovirus infection status. A later analysis re-analyzed previously published TCR beta repertoires from hundreds of donors and added high-resolution HLA genotyping to study TCR occurrence patterns. The later analysis used no new phenotypic data to find candidate immune exposures, relying instead on TCR beta sequences and their occurrence across donors. An earlier analysis of approximately 500 of the donors applied high-throughput TCR beta sequencing to assess whether each TCR beta V gene segment acted as functional or pseudogenic. Donor age, sex, ethnicity and CMV serostatus were compiled alongside the repertoire data. A later genetic analysis took genome-wide SNP genotypes for about 55% of the 666 donors and used that subset as a discovery cohort. All discovery cohort repertoires had been generated using a single sequencing platform. Class I and class II HLA loci were covered by the typing at four-digit resolution. The number of typed donors differed by locus: about 620-640 for A, B, C, DRB1 and DQB1; approximately 520 for DQA1; around 610 for DPA1; and some 450 for DPB1. Four to six DR-DQ haplotypes were handled as single units for association and clustering because linkage in the cohort was strong. Among around 400 genotyped donors of the cohort, an average of around 220,000 unique TCR beta nucleotide sequences was sequenced per donor, of which 15% to 20% were non-productive.

The cohort comprised around 690 healthy bone marrow donors. At the time of sampling, all cohort members were nominally healthy, though unrecorded immune exposures were likely present. The donor was CMV seronegative and was included in the group of 352 seronegative cohort members. Each donor provided a peripheral blood sample, and peripheral blood mononuclear cells were used for TCR beta sequencing. The Qiagen DNeasy Blood Extraction Kit was used to extract genomic DNA from the blood cell samples. In regard to this clone: Its antigen has not been determined. The record has no base qualities; no much larger clone is one base away.

The receptor library was made with the immunoSEQ multiplex PCR assay. A mixture of 60 forward primers for TCR Vbeta segments and 13 reverse primers for TCR Jbeta segments was used in the multiplex PCR. The CDR3 region of rearranged TCR beta genes was amplified from genomic DNA by a multiplex PCR assay. On the Illumina HiSeq System, the amplified TCR beta libraries were sequenced as 87-base-pair reads. The study's own analysis went as follows. In a later analysis, some 80 million unique TCR beta chains were counted across the 500 to 850 repertoires, and approximately 11 million of these chains were shared by at least two donors. A nearest-neighbor algorithm error-corrected the raw reads and collapsed the reads into unique sequences, merging closely related sequences to remove PCR and sequencing errors. To assign V, D and J gene segments, CDR3 sequences were aligned to IMGT reference sequences. For a sequence to be retained, a match of at least six nucleotides was required to both a V gene segment and a J gene segment. A rearrangement was called productive if the CDR3 had no stop codons and remained in frame with V and J, and every other rearrangement was called non-productive. Following IMGT convention, CDR3 was defined as the stretch from the second conserved V-encoded cysteine up to the conserved J-encoded phenylalanine. The earlier analysis of 587 of the donors excluded any sequence lacking an unambiguous match to a single V gene segment. An earlier analysis of a few hundred of the donors called V segments functional above 56.7% productive rearrangements and segregating when the between-donor standard deviation exceeded 5%. A statistical classification framework was built for diagnosing cytomegalovirus status from the catalog of TCR beta chain sequences. In a later analysis, TCR nucleotide sequences were compared against IMGT/GENE-DB human TR gene sequences so that V and J genes could be assigned. In a later analysis, CDR3 sequences and most-parsimonious VDJ recombination scenarios were assigned using the TCRdist pipeline. A later analysis defined each TCR beta chain by its CDR3 amino acid sequence plus V-gene family, and excluded reads lacking a unique V-gene family. To address suspected cross-contamination and a sequencing artifact, a later analysis removed 592 highly shared, low-generation-probability nucleotide sequences. A later analysis calculated a clonal expansion index for each public chain from normalized within-repertoire ranks of inferred template counts. Generation probabilities in a later analysis came from a VDJ recombination model fitted to out-of-frame rearrangements, and those results were checked against IGoR. In a later analysis, TCR-TCR, TCR-HLA and TCR-CMV co-occurrence was scored with hypergeometric tests, and a repertoire-size bias correction was applied to TCR pairs. False discovery rates were estimated in a later analysis by permuting HLA or CMV assignments 20 times. In a later analysis, co-occurring TCRs were grouped using DBSCAN, and TCRdist sequence similarity was added for clustering within HLA-allele-positive subsets. Repertoires with fewer than 30,000 or more than 120,000 public chains, plus five repertoires with anomalous nucleotide sharing, were excluded from co-occurrence clustering. In TCRdb, the immuneACCESS table is reduced to in-frame sequences with V and J assigned. These tables do not hold every clone; where another copy was compared, an unresolved V gene accounts for under half, and the others remain unexplained. That table is the source of V, J and clone size, and D and trimming were worked out from the DNA. The sample data list about 200,000 clones, and around 85% of these were observed just once. The ten largest clonotypes hold roughly 0.22% of the sample.

On the study overall, not on this receptor specifically: In the study, around 160 TCR beta chains were listed as associated with cytomegalovirus. This cohort had only TCR beta chains sequenced, and the lack of alpha or paired-chain data limited which features could be detected. A cluster of highly shared sequence variants was judged likely to represent a technical artifact of the sequencing pipeline. It was suggested by the authors that the approach could potentially be generalized to other disease states and immunological phenotypes. Strong co-occurrence of HLA alleles, especially DR and DQ, made assigning TCR associations to individual alleles difficult. Seventeen rarely observed V segments, including chromosome 9 orphons, were excluded from the earlier analysis of several hundred of the donors because counts were too low. In a later genetic analysis, fewer N-insertions in productive TCRs were reported among donors in an Asian-associated ancestry cluster than the 666-donor mean. A further reported finding was that TCR beta sequences accurately predicted the HLA-A and HLA-B alleles for most subjects in the first cohort. In vitro tests confirmed that a few of the cytomegalovirus-associated TCR beta chains recognize cytomegalovirus antigens. In a later analysis, TCR association rates were found to vary across HLA loci, with the most associated TCRs seen for DRB1 alleles and the fewest for HLA-C alleles. Because some donors lacked HLA typing at each locus, the association tests relied only on the typed subset. An association between a missense DCLRE1C variant and V-gene and J-gene trimming of TCR beta chains was found in a later genetic analysis and replicated in an independent cohort. While some public TCRs were present in many individuals, most TCR sequences turned up only very rarely across donors. Some IMGT-functional V segments, including TRBV6-2 and TRBV6-3, could not be told apart with the 87-base-pair reads, so those segments were excluded. In an earlier analysis of fewer than 700 of the donors, most TCR beta V segments appeared in productive rearrangements about 90% or about 30% of the time, broadly matching IMGT annotations. Cytomegalovirus status was reported to be diagnosed by the classifier with high specificity and sensitivity in both the original and validation cohorts. Several of the top co-occurrence clusters appeared to be linked to parvovirus B19, influenza, CMV and Epstein-Barr virus, according to a later analysis. Immune exposure information for the cohort was limited to CMV serostatus. Specific HLA alleles were associated with over 15,000 TCR beta sequences at a false discovery rate of 0.05 in a later analysis. Linkage disequilibrium might explain the correlated functional status among segregating V segments, but an unknown experimental factor could not be excluded. According to a later analysis, most CMV-associated TCR beta chains appeared to be HLA-restricted, and the HLA associations seemed to be driven largely by CMV exposure. The presence/absence analyses assumed that sequencing depth was roughly uniform across donors, and that assumption may not be true. In a later analysis, HLA-associated TCR beta chains were found to be more clonally expanded and to have lower generation probabilities than equally common non-associated chains.

A distance of 8 bases separates the germline ends of V and J, which lose 0 bases and 8 bases respectively. The CDR3 goes from the cysteine to the phenylalanine over 13 residues. The sequence is cut down to CDR3 DNA, 39 bases in frame from base 1. CDR1 and CDR2 are drawn from the germline V gene (reference sequence): SEHNR, FQNEAQ. This receptor was identified in a girl aged 2-10 years in good health and CMV-seronegative. The V and J genes are TRBV7-9 and TRBJ2-1; no confident D gene assignment can be made. The sequenced sample consisted of PBMCs. The DNA reads TGTGCCAGCAGCTTAGCGGTTGGGCATGAGCAGTTCTTC. This sequence encodes CASSLAVGHEQFF.